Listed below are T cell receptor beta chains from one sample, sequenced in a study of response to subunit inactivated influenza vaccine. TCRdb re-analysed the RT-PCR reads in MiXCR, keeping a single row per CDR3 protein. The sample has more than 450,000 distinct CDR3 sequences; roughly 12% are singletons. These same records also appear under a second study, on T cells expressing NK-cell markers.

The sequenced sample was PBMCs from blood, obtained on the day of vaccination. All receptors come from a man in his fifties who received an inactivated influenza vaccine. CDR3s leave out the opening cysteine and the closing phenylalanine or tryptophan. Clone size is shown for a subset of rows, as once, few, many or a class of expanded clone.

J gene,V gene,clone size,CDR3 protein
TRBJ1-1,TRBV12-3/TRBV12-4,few,ASSYSGTMNTEAF
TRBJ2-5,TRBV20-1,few,SAIIQETQY
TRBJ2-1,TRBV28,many,ASSIYYNEQF
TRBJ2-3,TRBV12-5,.,ASAKAGDTQY
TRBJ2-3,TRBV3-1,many,ASRKRGQITDTQY
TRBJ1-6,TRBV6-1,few,ASRRPDRRLGDNSPLH
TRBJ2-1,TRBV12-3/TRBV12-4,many,ASSSLLLAGNEQF
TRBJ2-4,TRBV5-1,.,ASSSRTEANIQY
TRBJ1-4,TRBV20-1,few,SAPRQGRYEKLF
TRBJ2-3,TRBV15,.,ATSRAPGSKTDTQY
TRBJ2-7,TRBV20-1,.,SARGRLAGVGEQY
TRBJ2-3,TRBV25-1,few,ASSEFKGGTDTQY
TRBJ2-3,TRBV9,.,ASSVGTSGRAVDTQY
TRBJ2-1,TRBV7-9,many,ASSLPPRLAGGVNEQF
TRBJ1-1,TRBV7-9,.,ASSLSRTVNTEAF
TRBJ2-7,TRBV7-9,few,ASSAALRDYEQY
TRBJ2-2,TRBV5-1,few,ASSARGAGELF
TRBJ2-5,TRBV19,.,ASSRQVKETQY
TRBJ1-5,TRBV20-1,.,SARERVLGNQPQH
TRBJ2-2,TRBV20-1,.,SARTSGSYTGELF
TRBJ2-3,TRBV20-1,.,SAIYSAGTFTDTQY
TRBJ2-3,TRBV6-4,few,ASSDGRTTDTQY
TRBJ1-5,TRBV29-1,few,SVGSGSYNQPQH
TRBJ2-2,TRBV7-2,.,ASSPAPGQGSNTGELF
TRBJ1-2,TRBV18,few,ASSPIGTEEYNYGYT
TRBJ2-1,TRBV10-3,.,AISGTGHYNEQF
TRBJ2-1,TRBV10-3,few,AISGTARDYNEQF
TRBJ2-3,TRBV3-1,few,ASSQDLLAADTQY
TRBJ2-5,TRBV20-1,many,SARVRSQETQY
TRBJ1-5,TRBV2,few,ASSVDSPKGPQH
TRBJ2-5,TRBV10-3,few,AISPGQETQY
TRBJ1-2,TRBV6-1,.,ASSDPGVVKYGYT
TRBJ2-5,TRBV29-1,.,SGQGKGETQY
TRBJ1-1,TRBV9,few,ASSVAGRGTEAF
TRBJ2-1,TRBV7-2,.,ASSLGTGTGNYNEQF
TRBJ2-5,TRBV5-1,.,ASRLAETQY